The following is a T cell receptor (beta chain) sequence with its context. Trimming left V 0 bases short and J 1 base short, with 7 bases between. The CDR3 is made up of 15 amino acids. Germline loops: CDR1 LGHDT, CDR2 YNNKEL (reference sequence). The data are from a study of T cell responses to AZD1222 COVID-19 vaccine. Using immunoSEQ multiplex PCR, the repertoire was profiled, and TCRdb retains in-frame clones only, with some absent. The repertoire holds about 100,000 clones, about 90% seen once, with 4% to 5% in the top ten. The receptor was isolated from an adult in good health. The sequenced sample was peripheral blood, obtained on day 0 of MenACWY control vaccination. This chain joins TRBV3-1 (or the pseudogene TRBV3-2) and TRBJ1-5, with D hard to call. The CDR3 sequence is CASSQDLGSNQPQHF. The CDR3 DNA reads as TGTGCCAGCAGCCAAGATCTGGGGAGCAATCAGCCCCAGCATTTT.